These 16 T cell receptor beta chains originate from one sample sequenced in a study of blood T cell repertoires in COVID-19. Produced via immunoSEQ multiplex PCR; TCRdb's table is partial and in-frame only. The sample yields 200,000 to 250,000 clones, around 87% seen once. Material for sequencing was peripheral blood. These receptors were obtained from a man in his sixties with acute or convalescent COVID-19.

The rearrangement uses TRBV5-5 and TRBJ2-6; possible D gene TRBD1, 6 bases. Germline values: CDR1 SGHKS, CDR2 YYEKEE (reference sequence). Trimming pared 5 bases from V and 0 bases from J, leaving 15 bases between. This CDR3 spans 17 amino acids. The CDR3 loop is CASRVRDTHSGANVLTF. CDR3 nucleotides: TGTGCCAGCAGGGTGAGGGACACCCACTCTGGGGCCAACGTCCTGACTTTC.

This rearrangement joins TRBV10-2 to TRBJ1-1; D might be TRBD1 (6 bases). Germline lookup yields CDR1 WSHSY and CDR2 SAAADI. The V and J ends lost 4 bases and 4 bases respectively, with 19 bases between them. The CDR3 totals 16 residues. CDR3 sequence reads: CASSARGGGWLTEAFF. The CDR3 coding sequence is TGCGCCAGCAGTGCCCGAGGGGGGGGATGGCTCACTGAAGCTTTCTTT.

This chain connects TRBV15 to TRBJ1-2, with D maybe TRBD1 (5 bases). This CDR3 has 14 amino acids. V lost 0 bases and J 3 bases, leaving 8 bases between the germline ends. CDR1 is LNHNV, CDR2 YYDKDF, per germline (reference sequence). Here the CDR3 reads CATSRDRADYGYTF. In DNA, the CDR3 is TGTGCCACCAGCAGAGACAGGGCGGACTATGGCTACACCTTC.

The V call is TRBV15, the J call TRBJ2-7; 9 nucleotides align to TRBD1. The CDR3 is made up of 15 amino acids. Germline V gene data show CDR1 as LNHNV and CDR2 as YYDKDF (reference sequence). With V trimmed by 2 bases and J by 3 bases, 5 bases remained unmatched. The CDR3 spells CATSRSTGQGYEQYF. In DNA form, the CDR3 reads TGTGCCACCAGCAGAAGCACGGGACAGGGCTACGAGCAGTACTTC.

The gene calls are TRBV7-9 and TRBJ2-3; 12 bases are shared with TRBD1. CDR3 length equals 14 residues. The germline V gene has CDR1 SEHNR and CDR2 FQNEAQ (reference sequence). With 5 bases clipped from V and 6 bases from J, the junction kept 3 bases outside the gene matches. The CDR3: CASSRGQGADTQYF. CDR3 DNA: TGTGCCAGCAGCAGGGGACAGGGGGCCGATACGCAGTATTTT. The variable domain in full, completed from reference TRBV7-9 and TRBJ2-3, reads DTGVSQNPRHKITKRGQNVTFRCDPISEHNRLYWYRQTLGQGPEFLTYFQNEAQLEKSRLLSDRFSAERPKGSFSTLEIQRTEQGDSAMYLCASSRGQGADTQYFGPGTRLTVL.

The J gene is TRBJ2-6, the V gene TRBV6-2 or TRBV6-3, with 9 bases lining up with TRBD1. Unmatched junction bases numbered 11, after V lost 6 bases and J lost 2 bases. The V gene's germline CDR1 is MNHEY and CDR2 SVGEGT. The CDR3 sequence is 18 residues long. The CDR3 coding sequence is TGTGCCAGCAGCACAACAGGGGGCGCGATCGCTGGGGCCAACGTCCTGACTTTC. As protein: CASSTTGGAIAGANVLTF.

J is TRBJ2-2 and V is TRBV4-3, with TRBD2 matching over 7 bases. Looked up from germline, CDR1 is LGHNA and CDR2 is YSLEER. The J segment lost 7 bases and the V segment lost 1 base, leaving 6 bases of the junction unmatched. The CDR3 runs to 15 residues. CDR3 bases: TGCGCCAGCAGCCAAGCGGGACTATACGGCGGGGAGCTGTTTTTT. Its translation: CASSQAGLYGGELFF.

The CDR3 DNA reads as TGTGCCAGCCATATGGGGGGACTAGCGGGTGAGGAGACCCAGTACTTC. This codes for CASHMGGLAGEETQYF. The chain is built from TRBV28 and TRBJ2-5; 12 bases line up with TRBD2. From germline, CDR1 is MDHEN and CDR2 SYDVKM. This CDR3 contains 16 residues. With 8 bases clipped from V and 5 bases from J, the junction kept 12 bases outside the gene matches.

The genes are TRBV2 and TRBJ2-3; 9 nucleotides align to TRBD2. Germline CDR1 and CDR2: SNHLY and FYNNEI. V trimming: 2 bases; J trimming: 6 bases; junction bases outside the gene matches: 6. The CDR3 is 15 amino acids. The CDR3: CASSELAGGPDTQYF. For the CDR3, the DNA is TGTGCCAGCAGTGAACTGGCGGGGGGGCCGGATACGCAGTATTTT.

This clone was detected only once. The gene calls are TRBV4-3 and TRBJ1-5; 7 bases are a match to TRBD1. This CDR3 has 14 amino acids. CDR1 and CDR2 from the germline V gene are LGHNA and YSLEER. Losses at the gene ends were 5 bases for V and 2 bases for J; bases not matched to a gene: 3. CDR3 sequence: CASSRGLGNQPQHF. The CDR3 bases are TGCGCCAGCAGCAGGGGGCTGGGCAATCAGCCCCAGCATTTT.

Here the CDR3 reads CASSLRSYEQYF. DNA for the CDR3: TGTGCCAGCAGTCTTAGATCCTACGAGCAGTACTTC. The rearrangement links TRBV6-5 to TRBJ2-7; D unresolved. V was trimmed by 5 bases and J by 1 base, leaving 6 bases between them. This CDR3 region has 12 residues. Germline lookup yields CDR1 MNHEY and CDR2 SVGAGI.

V usage is TRBV9 and J usage is TRBJ2-7, with TRBD2 matching over 14 bases. Trimming removed 0 bases from V and 2 bases from J; junction bases left unmatched: 1. Germline CDR1 is SGDLS and CDR2 is YYNGEE. The length of the CDR3 is 16 residues. This CDR3 reads CASSVGLAGGAYEQYF. Written as DNA, the CDR3 is TGTGCCAGCAGCGTAGGACTAGCGGGGGGGGCCTACGAGCAGTACTTC.

The chain joins TRBV6-2 or TRBV6-3 to TRBJ2-7, with TRBD1 as a possible D gene (5 bases). Germline V gives CDR1 MNHEY, CDR2 SVGEGT. The V end was cut by 2 bases, the J end by 0 bases, with 14 bases between. This CDR3 has 16 residues. The CDR3 nucleotides are TGTGCCAGCAGTTACACGACAGTTTTCAGCTCCTACGAGCAGTACTTC. It specifies CASSYTTVFSSYEQYF.

The rearrangement joins TRBV18 to TRBJ2-1; 7 bases map to TRBD1. Germline assignment: CDR1 KGHSH and CDR2 LQKENI. Trimming at V came to 4 bases and at J to 6 bases, leaving 3 bases not matched to a gene. The CDR3 runs to 13 residues. The CDR3 is CASSLGQPNEQFF. CDR3 bases: TGTGCCAGCTCACTGGGACAGCCCAATGAGCAGTTCTTC.

V gene TRBV5-1 combines with J gene TRBJ1-4; D possibly corresponds to TRBD1 (5 bases). V was pared by 4 bases and J by 7 bases, with 20 bases between. Looked up from germline, CDR1 is SGHRS and CDR2 is YFSETQ. The CDR3 covers 16 residues. CDR3 in amino acids: CASSPVPTVGGEKLFF. For the CDR3, the DNA is TGCGCCAGCAGCCCGGTCCCGACAGTGGGAGGTGAAAAACTGTTTTTT.

The rearrangement links TRBV7-9 to TRBJ1-4; a weak D match, TRBD1 (6 bases). Germline lookup yields CDR1 SEHNR and CDR2 FQNEAQ (reference sequence). The CDR3 loop spans 15 amino acids. Between the trimmed V and J ends, which lost 5 bases and 3 bases, there was a span of 13 bases. CDR3 amino acids: CASSGEGVANEKLFF. The CDR3, as DNA: TGTGCCAGCAGCGGAGAGGGGGTGGCTAATGAAAAACTGTTTTTT.